Listed below are T cell receptor beta chains from one sample, sequenced in a study of shared clonotypes between healthy human individuals. TCRdb's copy holds only in-frame clones and misses some; the assay was immunoSEQ multiplex PCR. The sample has about 2.1 million clones; about 93% are singletons. Sequencing used naive CD8+ T cells from PBMCs. These receptors originate from a young man in good health. Some clones in this sample may be carry-over from other donors' samples. CDR3s include the opening cysteine and the closing phenylalanine or tryptophan. Fields, in order: D gene, V gene, CDR3 protein. The D gene is left open where the match is weak.

>.|TRBV6-5
CASSYQGGRTQPQHF
>.|TRBV4-1
CASSQGTGHTF
>.|TRBV5-4
CATHEWGAWPYEQYF
>.|TRBV11-2
CASSLGAVGNTEAFF
>.|TRBV6-4
CASSTSSGANVLTF
>TRBD1|TRBV5-1
CASSPGQGGTYEQYF
>TRBD2|TRBV4-1
CASSHLLAGTDTQYF
>TRBD2|TRBV9
CASSVDGLAGRNEQYF
>.|TRBV9
CASSGDRASYEQYF
>.|TRBV27
CASSLSQTYEQYF
>TRBD1|TRBV27
CASSDQTGSPRPQHF
>TRBD1|TRBV12-5
CASGLFGTGAGYTF
>.|TRBV4-1
CASSQDTAPNGYTF
>.|TRBV7-9
CASSLGASSTDTQYF
>TRBD2|TRBV10-3
CAISEVSGSEADTQYF
>TRBD1|TRBV7-9
CASSPGDRALEQYF
>.|TRBV7-8
CASSPNYDEQFF
>TRBD1|TRBV4-1
CASSPRGQQETQYF
>.|TRBV28
CASSFQGSGNTIYF
>.|TRBV5-1
CASSLTGAHEQYF
>TRBD2|TRBV27
CASSLLATGGSNGDLFF
>.|TRBV28
CASSLWGARNQPQHF
>.|TRBV27
CASSLRQGRPIEQYF